The clone carrying this T cell receptor beta chain was counted between two and nine times. The sample comes from a study of blood T cell repertoires in COVID-19. Germline V gene lookup returns CDR1 MNHEY and CDR2 SMNVEV (reference sequence). This CDR3 comprises 12 residues. V was trimmed by 8 bases and J by 9 bases, leaving 14 bases between them. TCRdb's copy holds only in-frame clones and misses some; the assay was immunoSEQ multiplex PCR. The sample consists of approximately 180,000 clones, about 80% of them appearing once. The chain has TRBV27 and TRBJ2-1; a possible D gene is TRBD1 (5 bases). The source is a woman between 65 and 79 years old with acute or convalescent COVID-19. Sequenced material: peripheral blood. The CDR3 DNA reads TGTGCCAGCGCGTACCTTAGGGGTGAGCAGTTCTTC. It translates to CASAYLRGEQFF.